What follows describes a single TCR beta chain. Sequencing was performed with immunoSEQ multiplex PCR; in TCRdb, only in-frame clones are kept and a portion is missing. The sample lists roughly 100,000 clones; nearly 96% were seen once. These data come from a study of technical replicates of blood from a few donors. With 1 base clipped from V and 2 bases from J, the junction kept 4 bases outside the gene matches. CDR1 and CDR2 from the germline V gene are LGHNA and YNFKEQ. The CDR3 loop spans 17 amino acids. The receptor comes from a human donor in good health. The J gene is TRBJ2-3, the V gene TRBV4-2, with 12 bases fitting TRBD2. Material: T cells isolated from PBMCs. The DNA of the CDR3 is TGTGCCAGCAGCCAAGCTCTAGCGGGGGGGCACACAGATACGCAGTATTTT. Its translation is CASSQALAGGHTDTQYF.